The sequence of this T cell receptor beta chain was determined in a study of shared clonotypes between healthy human individuals. At the level of the study: CD4 naive cells filled three plates per donor, CD4 memory three, CD8 naive two and CD8 memory one. Whole-study results and caveats: Relative to their counterparts shared across all four donors, non-shared clonotypes exhibited diminished generation probabilities.

Trimming cost V 1 base and J 1 base, with 11 bases left between them. CDR3 length: 15 residues. Germline CDR1 and CDR2: SGHRS and YFSETQ. Once extracted for a subset, genomic DNA was divided evenly among several immunoSEQ plates. Profiled with immunoSEQ multiplex PCR; TCRdb holds only in-frame clones, not every one. Among 1.4 million to 1.5 million clones listed, roughly 95% were seen once. Note on this clone: The antigen is not known.

The specimen was naive CD4+ T cells sorted from blood. This sample's subset: CD45RA+ positively selected. This clonotype was obtained from a young man in good health. The chain is built from TRBV5-1 and TRBJ1-1; no reliable D call. The CDR3 region is CASSLLSTGNTEAFF. The CDR3 DNA is TGCGCCAGCAGCTTGCTGAGCACGGGGAACACTGAAGCTTTCTTT.